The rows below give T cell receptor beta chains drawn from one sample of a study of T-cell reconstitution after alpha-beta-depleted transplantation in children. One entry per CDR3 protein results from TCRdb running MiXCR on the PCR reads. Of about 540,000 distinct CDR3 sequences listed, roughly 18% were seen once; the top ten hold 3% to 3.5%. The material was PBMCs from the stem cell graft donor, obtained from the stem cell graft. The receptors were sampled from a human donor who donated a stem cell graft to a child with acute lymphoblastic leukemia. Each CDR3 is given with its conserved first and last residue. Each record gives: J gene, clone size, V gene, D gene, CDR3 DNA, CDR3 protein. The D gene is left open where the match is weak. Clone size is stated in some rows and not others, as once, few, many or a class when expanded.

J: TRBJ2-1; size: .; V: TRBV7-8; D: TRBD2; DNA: TGTGCCAGCAGCTCCTCGATAGCGGGGGGATACAATGAGCAGTTCTTC; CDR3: CASSSSIAGGYNEQFF
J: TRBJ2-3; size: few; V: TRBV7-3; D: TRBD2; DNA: TGTGCCAGCAGCTTGCCAGAAGCGGGAGGATGGGGCACAGATACGCAGTATTTT; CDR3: CASSLPEAGGWGTDTQYF
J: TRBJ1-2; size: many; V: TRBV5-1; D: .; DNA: TGTGCCAGCAGTTTAATAGGGGATGGCTACACCTTC; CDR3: CASSLIGDGYTF
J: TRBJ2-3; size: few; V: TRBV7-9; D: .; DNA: TGTGCCAGCAGCTTCTATCAGGGGACCACAGATACGCAGTATTTT; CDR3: CASSFYQGTTDTQYF
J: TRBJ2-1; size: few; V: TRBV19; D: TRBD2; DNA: TGTGCCACTACCGAACTAGCGGGGAGAGGTGGCAGATACAATGAGCAGTTCTTC; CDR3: CATTELAGRGGRYNEQFF
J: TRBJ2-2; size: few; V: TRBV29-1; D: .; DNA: TGCAGCGTTCACCGGGTTAACACCGGGGAGCTGTTTTTT; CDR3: CSVHRVNTGELFF
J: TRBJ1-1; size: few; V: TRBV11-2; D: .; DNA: TGTGCCAGCAGCTTAGATCCCGCCACGGGAGCTTTCTTT; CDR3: CASSLDPATGAFF
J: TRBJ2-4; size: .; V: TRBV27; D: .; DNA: TGTGCCAGCAGTTACCAGGGTACCAAAAACATTCAGTACTTC; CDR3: CASSYQGTKNIQYF
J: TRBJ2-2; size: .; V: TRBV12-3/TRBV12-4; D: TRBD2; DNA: TGTGCTACCCAACGGGCTAGCGGGGCCCGGGGGGAGCTGTTTTTT; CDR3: CATQRASGARGELFF
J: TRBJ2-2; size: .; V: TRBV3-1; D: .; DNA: TGTGCCAGCAGCCAGACCGGTTCGACCGGGGAGCTGTTTTTT; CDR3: CASSQTGSTGELFF
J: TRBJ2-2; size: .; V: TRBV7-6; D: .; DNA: TGTGCCAGCAGCTTCATAGGGGGCACCGGGGAGCTGTTTTTT; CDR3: CASSFIGGTGELFF
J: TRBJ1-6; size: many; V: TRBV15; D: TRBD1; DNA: TGTGCCACCAGCTCAGGACAGGCGATTAGTTCACCCCTCCACTTT; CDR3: CATSSGQAISSPLHF